This T cell receptor beta chain derives from a study of blood T cell repertoires in COVID-19 (dated by TCRdb to 2020 to 2022). Regarding the research as a whole: Samples covering the acute and convalescent phases of COVID-19 were provided by collaborators in the United States, Italy and Spain. Where HLA class I and class II types were available, the types were taken from metadata supplied by the sample provider, not from assay-based typing. Samples came from the ongoing ImmuneRACE study (first 160 participants) plus 1,254 subjects from 6 global collaborators. Nearly every sample came with metadata listing a de-identified subject ID, COVID-19 status, age in years and sex. A freely available public database, intended as a resource for researchers studying the immune response to SARS-CoV-2, is where the repertoires were released. The dataset comprised deeply sampled blood TCRbeta repertoires from subjects exposed to, actively infected with, or recovered from COVID-19. The material from the prospective study consisted of cDNA or gDNA derived from T cells, B-cell-depleted T cells, or PBMCs.

About this clone: Its antigen is unknown. Qualities for individual bases were not recorded, and no much larger clone is one base off.

The collaborating institutions used their own protocols to collect whole blood in K2EDTA tubes. Collaborator samples were shipped for TCRbeta analysis as frozen whole blood, isolated PBMCs, or DNA extracted from either sample type. What the work shows at the level of the full study, not this receptor alone: How much clinical and demographic metadata was included differed by source and by participant, and the metadata was provided uncurated.

TCRbeta CDR3 regions were amplified from genomic DNA using the immunoSEQ Assay, a bias-controlled multiplex PCR. Regarding the original processing steps: Within the assay, amplification of reference gene primers was used to estimate how many nucleated cells each sample contained. To quantify the absolute abundance of each unique TCRbeta CDR3 rearrangement, sequence reads were collapsed and filtered. For each sample, productive Simpson clonality was calculated by taking the square root of Simpson's diversity index across productive rearrangements. The clones in this table, taken by TCRdb from immuneACCESS, are in-frame only. Not every clone is retained; where verified, under half of the shortfall comes from an unresolved V gene, and the cause of the rest is unknown. V, J and clone size are taken as reported in that table, and D and trimming were inferred from the DNA itself. The sample records 180,000 or so clones, roughly 90% of which are singletons. The ten top clones hold 1.6% of the sample.

V drops 3 bases and J drops 7 bases, leaving 10 bases in between. Spanning cysteine to phenylalanine, the CDR3 consists of 13 amino acids. CDR3 DNA only is kept here, 39 bases in frame from base 1. CDR1 and CDR2 are read off the germline V gene as SGHAT and FQNNGV. This receptor was taken from a woman in her forties or fifties with acute or convalescent COVID-19. The V and J segments used are TRBV11-2 and TRBJ1-5; TRBD1 is possibly the D segment (5 matching bases). Sequencing was performed on peripheral blood. The DNA sequence reads TGTGCCAGCAGCTTTCAGGGAGGCCAGCCCCAGCATTTT. Its coded protein is CASSFQGGQPQHF.